The entry below describes one T cell receptor beta chain. At baseline, cycle 4 day 1, and cycle 7 day 1, blood was sampled. The sample comes from a study of OX40 agonist ivuxolimab in advanced cancers. Whole-study context: Ivuxolimab, an antibody acting as an agonist of OX40 (CD134), was used to treat patients.

Measured with immunoSEQ multiplex PCR; TCRdb has only the in-frame clones, and not every one. The sample carries under 80,000 clones, approximately 88% recorded once. The sequenced sample was CD4+ or CD8+ T cells sorted from blood, obtained in a trial of the OX40 agonist ivuxolimab. This clonotype was sampled from an adult with an advanced solid tumor such as melanoma, head and neck, liver or kidney cancer.

The CDR3: CASSYSRGAWFGYTF. In DNA, the CDR3 is TGTGCCAGCAGTTACTCTCGGGGGGCATGGTTTGGCTACACCTTC. The J gene is TRBJ1-2, the V gene TRBV6-5; D may be TRBD1 (6 bases). The length of the CDR3 is 15 residues. The V end was cut by 0 bases, the J end by 7 bases, with 15 bases between. CDR1 and CDR2 (germline): MNHEY, SVGAGI.